This T cell receptor (beta chain) was profiled in a study of early T cells in non-severe SARS-CoV-2 infection. Across the study: The study sequenced bulk RNA from unsorted whole blood, with chains unpaired.

The protocol attached unique molecular identifiers to individual cDNA molecules. TCRdb re-called the 5' RACE reads with MiXCR, one entry per CDR3 protein. The sample lists 40,000 to 45,000 distinct CDR3 sequences, about 4.9% occurring once. The table lists this clonotype with many counts. The source is an adult who was a healthcare worker with PCR-confirmed SARS-CoV-2 infection or an uninfected control (not recorded which). The sequenced sample consisted of whole blood.

In DNA, the CDR3 is TGTGCCAGTAGTATGGGACAGGCGTTGATATCTTCCAAAAACATTCAGTACTTC. Encoded protein: CASSMGQALISSKNIQYF. The chain is built from TRBV19 and TRBJ2-4, with 8 bases aligning to TRBD1. Germline V gene data show CDR1 as LNHDA and CDR2 as SQIVND (reference sequence). V dropped 3 bases and J dropped 2; count of bases not matched to a gene: 12. The CDR3 is 18 residues long.